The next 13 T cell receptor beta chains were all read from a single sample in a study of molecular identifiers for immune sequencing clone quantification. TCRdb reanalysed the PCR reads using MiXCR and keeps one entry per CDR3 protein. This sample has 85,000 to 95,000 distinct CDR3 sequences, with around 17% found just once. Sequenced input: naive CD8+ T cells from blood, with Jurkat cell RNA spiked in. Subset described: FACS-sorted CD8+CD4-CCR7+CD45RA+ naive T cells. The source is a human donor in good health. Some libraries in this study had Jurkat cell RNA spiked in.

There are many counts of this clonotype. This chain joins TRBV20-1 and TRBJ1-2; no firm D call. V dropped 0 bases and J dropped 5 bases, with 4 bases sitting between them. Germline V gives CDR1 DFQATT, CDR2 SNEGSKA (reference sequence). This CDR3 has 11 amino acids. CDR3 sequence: CSARDNYGYTF. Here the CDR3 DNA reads TGCAGTGCTAGAGATAATTATGGCTACACCTTC.

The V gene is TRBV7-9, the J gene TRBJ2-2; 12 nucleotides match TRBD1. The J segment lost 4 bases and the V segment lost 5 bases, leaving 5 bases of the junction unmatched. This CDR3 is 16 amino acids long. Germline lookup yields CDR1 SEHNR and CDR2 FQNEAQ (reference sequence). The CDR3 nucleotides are TGTGCCAGCAGCCGCCCGGGACAGGGGGCCACCGGGGAGCTGTTTTTT. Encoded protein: CASSRPGQGATGELFF.

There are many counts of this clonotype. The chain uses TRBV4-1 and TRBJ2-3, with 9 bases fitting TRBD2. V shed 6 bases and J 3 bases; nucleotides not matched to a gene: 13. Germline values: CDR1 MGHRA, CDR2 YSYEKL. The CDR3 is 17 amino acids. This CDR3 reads CASSNSAASGVTDTQYF. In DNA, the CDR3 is TGCGCCAGCAGTAATTCTGCTGCTAGCGGGGTAACAGATACGCAGTATTTT.

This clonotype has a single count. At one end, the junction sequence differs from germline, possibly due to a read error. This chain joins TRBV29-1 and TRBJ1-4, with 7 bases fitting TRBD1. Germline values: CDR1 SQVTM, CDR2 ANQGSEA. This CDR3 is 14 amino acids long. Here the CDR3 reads CSVATGLGGEKLVF. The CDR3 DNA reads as TGCAGCGTCGCGACAGGGCTCGGTGGTGAAAAACTGGTTTTT.

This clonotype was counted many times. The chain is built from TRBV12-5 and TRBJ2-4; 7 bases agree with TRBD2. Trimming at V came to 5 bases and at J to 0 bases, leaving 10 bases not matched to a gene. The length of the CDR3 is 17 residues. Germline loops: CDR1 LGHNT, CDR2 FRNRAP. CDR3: CASGQSAGGGAKNIQYF. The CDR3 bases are TGTGCTAGTGGTCAATCGGCGGGCGGGGGAGCCAAAAACATTCAGTACTTC.

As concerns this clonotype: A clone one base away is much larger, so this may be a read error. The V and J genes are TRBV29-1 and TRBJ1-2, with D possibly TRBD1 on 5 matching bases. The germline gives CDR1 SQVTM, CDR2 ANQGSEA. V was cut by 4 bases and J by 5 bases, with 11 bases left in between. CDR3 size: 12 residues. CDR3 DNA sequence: TGCAGCGTTGGAGACAGTTTATATGGCTACACCTTC. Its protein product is CSVGDSLYGYTF. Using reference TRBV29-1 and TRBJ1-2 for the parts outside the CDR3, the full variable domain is SAVISQKPSRDICQRGTSLTIQCQVDSQVTMMFWYRQQPGQSLTLIATANQGSEATYESGFVIDKFPISRPNLTFSTLTVSNMSPEDSSIYLCSVGDSLYGYTFGSGTRLTVV.

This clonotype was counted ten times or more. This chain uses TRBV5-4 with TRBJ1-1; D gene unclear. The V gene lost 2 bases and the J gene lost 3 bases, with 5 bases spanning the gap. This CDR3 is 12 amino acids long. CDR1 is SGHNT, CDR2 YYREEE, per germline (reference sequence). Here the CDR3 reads CASSFGDTEAFF. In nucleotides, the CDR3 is TGTGCCAGCAGCTTTGGGGACACTGAAGCTTTCTTT.

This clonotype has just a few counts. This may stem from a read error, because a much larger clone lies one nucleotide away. CDR3 residues: CASSQDRVNERFF. CDR3 coding DNA: TGCGCCAGCAGCCAAGATCGGGTCAATGAGCGGTTCTTC. V usage is TRBV4-3 and J usage is TRBJ2-1, with D uncertain. Germline V gives CDR1 LGHNA, CDR2 YSLEER. The length of the CDR3 is 13 residues.

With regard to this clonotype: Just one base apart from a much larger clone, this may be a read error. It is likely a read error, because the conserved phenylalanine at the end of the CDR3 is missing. CDR3 nucleotide sequence: TGTGCCAGCAGAGTACCTAGAAGATCCTACAATGAGCAGTTCCTC. Protein: CASRVPRRSYNEQFL. This chain connects TRBV2 to TRBJ2-1; no firm D call. The CDR3 contains 15 residues. V was pared by 6 bases and J by 1 base, with 13 bases between. Germline V gene lookup returns CDR1 SNHLY and CDR2 FYNNEI.

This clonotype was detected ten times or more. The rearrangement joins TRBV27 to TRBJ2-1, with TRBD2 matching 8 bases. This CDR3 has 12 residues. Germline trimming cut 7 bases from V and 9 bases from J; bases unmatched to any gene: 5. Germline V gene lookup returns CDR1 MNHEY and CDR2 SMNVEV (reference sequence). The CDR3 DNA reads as TGTGCCAGCACTAGCGGGTATAGTGAGCAGTTCTTC. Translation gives CASTSGYSEQFF.

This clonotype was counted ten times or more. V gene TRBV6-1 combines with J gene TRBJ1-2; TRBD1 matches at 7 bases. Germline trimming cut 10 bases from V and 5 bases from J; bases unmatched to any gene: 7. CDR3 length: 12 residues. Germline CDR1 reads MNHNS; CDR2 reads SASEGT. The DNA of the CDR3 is TGTGCCATCCCCACAGGGGTGTATGGCTACACCTTC. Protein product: CAIPTGVYGYTF.

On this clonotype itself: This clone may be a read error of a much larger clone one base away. The CDR3 DNA follows: TGCGCCAACAGCCACTTCCCGGAGCAAGAGACCCAGTACTTC. Translating it yields CANSHFPEQETQYF. The chain links TRBV4-1 to TRBJ2-5; the D is unclear. This CDR3 region has 14 residues. Germline CDR1 is MGHRA and CDR2 is YSYEKL.

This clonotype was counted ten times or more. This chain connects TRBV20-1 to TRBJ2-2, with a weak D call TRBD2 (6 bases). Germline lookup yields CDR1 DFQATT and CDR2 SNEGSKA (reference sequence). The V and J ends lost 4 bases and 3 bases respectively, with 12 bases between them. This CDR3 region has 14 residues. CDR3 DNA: TGCAGTGCTATCTGGAGGGAAGACACCGGGGAGCTGTTTTTT. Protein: CSAIWREDTGELFF.